This passage covers 13 T cell receptor beta chains from one sample sequenced in a study of T-cell memory formation after mild COVID-19. Each CDR3 protein gets one entry after TCRdb re-called the 5' RACE reads with MiXCR. The sample carries 200,000 or so distinct CDR3 sequences, 18% recorded once. Specimen: PBMCs or a T cell subset sorted from them (not recorded which). The receptors were gathered from an adult woman who had mild COVID-19 (a few samples of this study predate the infection). Cell type and time point are not known.

This clonotype was seen a few times. The genes are TRBV14 and TRBJ2-6; D uncertain. CDR3 length: 15 amino acids. Trimming stripped 4 bases from V and 0 bases from J, with 7 bases between. The germline V gene encodes CDR1 SGHDN and CDR2 FVKESK. The CDR3 DNA reads TGTGCCAGCAGCCGACGTAGCTCTGGGGCCAACGTCCTGACTTTC. As protein: CASSRRSSGANVLTF.

This clonotype was seen more than once but under ten times. The rearrangement joins TRBV7-2 to TRBJ2-1; possibly TRBD1 for D (5 bases). CDR3 length: 14 residues. From germline, CDR1 is SGHTA and CDR2 FQGNSA. V shed 5 bases and J shed 6 bases, with 14 bases lying between them. CDR3 nucleotide sequence: TGTGCCAGCAGCCCCGAGTGGCAGGGCAATGAGCAGTTCTTC. This sequence encodes CASSPEWQGNEQFF.

The J gene is TRBJ2-4, the V gene TRBV29-1; 7 bases fit TRBD1. After removal of 6 bases from V and 7 bases from J, the junction contained 6 bases not matched to a gene. The CDR3 runs 12 residues. Germline CDR1 SQVTM, CDR2 ANQGSEA. CDR3 sequence: CSVVTGTNIQYF. Here the CDR3 DNA reads TGCAGCGTGGTGACAGGGACGAACATTCAGTACTTC.

The CDR3 DNA follows: TGCAGTGCTAGAGATGGGGGACAGAATCAGCCCCAGCATTTT. Translated: CSARDGGQNQPQHF. This chain connects TRBV20-1 to TRBJ1-5; 7 bases map to TRBD1. This CDR3 has 14 residues. Germline V gene data show CDR1 as DFQATT and CDR2 as SNEGSKA (reference sequence). The J segment lost 4 bases and the V segment lost 0 bases, leaving 3 bases of the junction unmatched.

This clonotype was observed a handful of times. The chain links TRBV9 to TRBJ2-3; TRBD2 matches 8 bases. There are 17 residues in the CDR3. The germline gives CDR1 SGDLS, CDR2 YYNGEE. V shed 0 bases and J 2 bases; nucleotides not matched to a gene: 8. The CDR3 DNA follows: TGTGCCAGCAGCGTAGAGGGAGCGGGGGACCTCACAGATACGCAGTATTTT. It yields the protein CASSVEGAGDLTDTQYF.

This clonotype was seen more than once but under ten times. V usage is TRBV7-8 and J usage is TRBJ2-5; maybe TRBD1 (5 bases). Trimming took off 1 base at V and 2 bases at J, with 17 bases between the two ends. Germline assignment: CDR1 SGHVS and CDR2 FQNEAQ. This CDR3 contains 17 residues. DNA of the CDR3: TGTGCCAGCAGCTTAGTGGTATGGCAGGGAACTCAAGAGACCCAGTACTTC. The encoded protein is CASSLVVWQGTQETQYF.

This clonotype was recorded a few times. V usage is TRBV5-4 and J usage is TRBJ2-2; D not certain. This CDR3 region has 15 residues. Germline assignment: CDR1 SGHNT and CDR2 YYREEE (reference sequence). V dropped 0 bases and J dropped 6 bases, with 12 bases sitting between them. CDR3 residues: CASSLAPHGSGELFF. DNA for the CDR3: TGTGCCAGCAGCTTGGCCCCCCACGGGTCCGGGGAGCTGTTTTTT. The variable domain in full, completed from reference TRBV5-4 and TRBJ2-2, reads ETGVTQSPTHLIKTRGQQVTLRCSSQSGHNTVSWYQQALGQGPQFIFQYYREEENGRGNFPPRFSGLQFPNYSSELNVNALELDDSALYLCASSLAPHGSGELFFGEGSRLTVL.

This clonotype was observed a handful of times. For the CDR3, the DNA is TGCAGTGCTATGGTATCCTACGAGCAGTACTTC. Its translation is CSAMVSYEQYF. The chain employs TRBV20-1 and TRBJ2-7; D not certain. V was clipped by 4 bases and J by 1 base, with 5 bases between them. CDR3 length: 11 residues. The germline V gene has CDR1 DFQATT and CDR2 SNEGSKA (reference sequence).

V is TRBV4-2 and J is TRBJ1-5; TRBD1 matches 10 bases. This CDR3 has 16 residues. V was pared by 0 bases and J by 4 bases, with 3 bases of the junction left unmatched. CDR1 LGHNA and CDR2 YNFKEQ come from the germline V gene. The CDR3 is CASSQDKGQGNQPQHF. The CDR3 nucleotides are TGTGCCAGCAGCCAAGATAAGGGACAGGGGAATCAGCCCCAGCATTTT.

The chain is built from TRBV15 and TRBJ1-3; D possibly corresponds to TRBD1 (5 bases). The V and J ends lost 2 bases and 2 bases respectively, with 7 bases between them. The germline V gene has CDR1 LNHNV and CDR2 YYDKDF (reference sequence). This CDR3 spans 14 amino acids. CDR3: CATSRQGTGNTIYF. Here the CDR3 DNA reads TGTGCCACCAGCAGACAGGGAACTGGAAACACCATATATTTT.

This clonotype has a handful of counts. The chain joins TRBV7-9 to TRBJ2-2, with a weak D call TRBD1 (5 bases). CDR3 length: 12 residues. CDR1 is SEHNR and CDR2 is FQNEAQ in the germline V gene (reference sequence). As DNA, the CDR3 is TGTGCTCACTCCCAGGGCACCGGGGAGCTGTTTTTT. This sequence encodes CAHSQGTGELFF.

The V gene is TRBV11-2, the J gene TRBJ2-7; perhaps TRBD1 as D (6 bases). The germline gives CDR1 SGHAT, CDR2 FQNNGV. Trimming took 5 bases from V and 5 from J, leaving 16 bases between them. There are 14 residues in the CDR3. In nucleotides, the CDR3 is TGTGCCAGCAGCCCCCTAACAGGGAAGCACGAGCAGTACTTC. Amino acids: CASSPLTGKHEQYF. Drawing the rest from reference TRBV11-2 and TRBJ2-7, the complete variable domain is EAGVAQSPRYKIIEKRQSVAFWCNPISGHATLYWYQQILGQGPKLLIQFQNNGVVDDSQLPKDRFSAERLKGVDSTLKIQPAKLEDSAVYLCASSPLTGKHEQYFGPGTRLTVT.

This rearrangement joins TRBV15 to TRBJ2-1; no definite D call. Germline values: CDR1 LNHNV, CDR2 YYDKDF (reference sequence). Trimming cost V 1 base and J 0 bases, with 7 bases left between them. The CDR3 is 15 amino acids. Written as DNA, the CDR3 is TGTGCCACCAGCAGAGCACACAACTCCTACAATGAGCAGTTCTTC. Translating gives CATSRAHNSYNEQFF.